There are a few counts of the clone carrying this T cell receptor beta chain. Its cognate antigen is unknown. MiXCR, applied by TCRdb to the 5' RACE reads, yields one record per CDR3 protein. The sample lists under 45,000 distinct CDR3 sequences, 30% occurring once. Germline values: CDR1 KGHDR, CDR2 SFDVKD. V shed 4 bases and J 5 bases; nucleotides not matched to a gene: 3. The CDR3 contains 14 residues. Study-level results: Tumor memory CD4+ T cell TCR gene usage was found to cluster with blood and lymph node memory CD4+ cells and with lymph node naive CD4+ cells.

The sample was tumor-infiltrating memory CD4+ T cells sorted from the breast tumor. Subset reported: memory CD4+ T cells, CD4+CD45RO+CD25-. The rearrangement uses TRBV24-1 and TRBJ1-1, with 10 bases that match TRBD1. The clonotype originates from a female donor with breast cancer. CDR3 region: CATSDPGQGTEAFF. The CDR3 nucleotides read TGTGCCACCAGTGACCCGGGACAGGGGACTGAAGCTTTCTTT.